Ten or more counts support the clone carrying this T cell receptor (beta chain). Its antigen is unidentified. This sample is part of a study of regulatory T cells in long-lasting Graves disease. In the study overall: It was over 5 years of antithyroid drugs, with positive TSH receptor antibodies, that meant persistent Graves' disease. Findings and caveats of the study: More public clonotypes were shared by persistent patients (2,741) than by new patients (roughly 970).

Germline V gene lookup returns CDR1 SNHLY and CDR2 FYNNEI. V gave up 7 bases and J gave up 5 bases, with 20 bases separating them. The CDR3 loop spans 15 amino acids. The TCR beta library used iRepertoire HTBI primers with Arm-PCR amplification of CDR3. Via MiXCR, TCRdb re-called the multiplex PCR reads, giving one row per CDR3 protein. The sample yields a few hundred thousand distinct CDR3 sequences, about 20% seen once. Time point specified: persistent/refractory GD, antithyroid drugs over 5 years with positive TRAb. PBMCs were the source of the RNA used for TCR sequencing. The material was peripheral blood mononuclear cells (PBMCs), obtained when the disease was refractory, from a patient treated with antithyroid drugs. The V call is TRBV2, the J call TRBJ2-5; D is possibly TRBD2 (6 bases). The TCR originated in a female donor with Graves disease. CDR3 bases: TGTGCCAGCATTAGCCAAGCCCCGGAGGGGGAGACCCAGTACTTC. Translated, it gives CASISQAPEGETQYF.